This TCR beta chain was captured by sequencing in a study of CD8 T cells in ankylosing spondylitis. This clonotype was detected many times. This CDR3 is 12 amino acids long. Germline-derived CDR1 and CDR2 are SQVTM and ANQGSEA. The V gene lost 4 bases and the J gene lost 1 base, with 4 bases spanning the gap. In TCRdb, the 5' RACE reads were re-called with MiXCR into one record per CDR3 protein. The table shows roughly 30,000 distinct CDR3 sequences, with more than 13% occurring only once. Sequencing used blood. The rearrangement joins TRBV29-1 to TRBJ2-2; D gene ambiguous. This clonotype was sampled from a male donor with ankylosing spondylitis or in good health (not recorded which). CDR3 protein: CSVGRNTGELFF. CDR3 nucleotide sequence: TGCAGCGTTGGAAGGAACACCGGGGAGCTGTTTTTT.